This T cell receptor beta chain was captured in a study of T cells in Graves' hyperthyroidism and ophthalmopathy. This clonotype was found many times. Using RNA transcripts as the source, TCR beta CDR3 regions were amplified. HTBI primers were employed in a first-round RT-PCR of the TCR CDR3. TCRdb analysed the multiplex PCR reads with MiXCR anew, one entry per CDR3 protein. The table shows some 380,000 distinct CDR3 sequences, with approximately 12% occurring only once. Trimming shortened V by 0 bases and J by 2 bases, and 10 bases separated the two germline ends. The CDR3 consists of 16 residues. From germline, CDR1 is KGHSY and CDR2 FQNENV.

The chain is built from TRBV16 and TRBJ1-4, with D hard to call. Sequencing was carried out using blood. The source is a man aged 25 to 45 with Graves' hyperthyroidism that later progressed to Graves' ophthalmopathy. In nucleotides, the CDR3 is TGTGCCAGCAGCCAATCTCCCTCGCGCACTAATGAAAAACTGTTTTTT. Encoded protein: CASSQSPSRTNEKLFF.